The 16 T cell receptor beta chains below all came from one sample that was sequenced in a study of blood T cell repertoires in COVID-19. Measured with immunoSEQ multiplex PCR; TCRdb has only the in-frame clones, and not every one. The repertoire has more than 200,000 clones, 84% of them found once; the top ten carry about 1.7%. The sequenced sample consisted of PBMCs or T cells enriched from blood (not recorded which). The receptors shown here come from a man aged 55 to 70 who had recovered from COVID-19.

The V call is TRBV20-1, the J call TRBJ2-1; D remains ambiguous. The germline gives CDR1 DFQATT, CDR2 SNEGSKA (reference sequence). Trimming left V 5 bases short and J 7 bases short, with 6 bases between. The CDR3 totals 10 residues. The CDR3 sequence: CSAHRNEQFF. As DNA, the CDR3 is TGCAGTGCTCATCGGAATGAGCAGTTCTTC.

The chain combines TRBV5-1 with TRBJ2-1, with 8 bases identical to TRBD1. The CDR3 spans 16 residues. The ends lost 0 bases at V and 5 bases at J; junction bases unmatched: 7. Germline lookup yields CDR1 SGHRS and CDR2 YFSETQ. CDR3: CASSLAGGSTNNEQFF. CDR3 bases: TGCGCCAGCAGCTTGGCAGGGGGCTCTACCAACAATGAGCAGTTCTTC.

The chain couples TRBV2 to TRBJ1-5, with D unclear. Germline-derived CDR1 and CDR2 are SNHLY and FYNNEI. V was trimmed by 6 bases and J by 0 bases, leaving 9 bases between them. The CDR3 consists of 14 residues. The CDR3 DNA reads TGTGCCAGCAGACAGTGGAATAGCAATCAGCCCCAGCATTTT. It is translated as CASRQWNSNQPQHF.

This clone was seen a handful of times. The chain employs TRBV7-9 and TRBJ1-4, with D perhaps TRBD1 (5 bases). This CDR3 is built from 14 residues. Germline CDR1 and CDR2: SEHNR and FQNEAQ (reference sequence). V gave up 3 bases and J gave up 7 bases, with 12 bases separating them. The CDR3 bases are TGTGCCAGCAGCTTGGGCAGGGATGCTGAAAAACTGTTTTTT. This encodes CASSLGRDAEKLFF.

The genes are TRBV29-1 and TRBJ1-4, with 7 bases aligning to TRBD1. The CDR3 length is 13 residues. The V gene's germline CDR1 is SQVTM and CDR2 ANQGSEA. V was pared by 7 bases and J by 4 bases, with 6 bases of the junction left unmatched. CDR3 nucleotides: TGCAGCGGTCCGGGACAGAGTAATGAAAAACTGTTTTTT. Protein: CSGPGQSNEKLFF.

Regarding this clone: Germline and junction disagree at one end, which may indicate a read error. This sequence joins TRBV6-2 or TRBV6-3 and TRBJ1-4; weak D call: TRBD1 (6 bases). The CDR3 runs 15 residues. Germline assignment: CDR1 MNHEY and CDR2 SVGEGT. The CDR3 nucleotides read TGTGCCAGCAGTAACTCAGGGGCAACTAATGAAAAACTGTTTTTT. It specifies CASSNSGATNEKLFF.

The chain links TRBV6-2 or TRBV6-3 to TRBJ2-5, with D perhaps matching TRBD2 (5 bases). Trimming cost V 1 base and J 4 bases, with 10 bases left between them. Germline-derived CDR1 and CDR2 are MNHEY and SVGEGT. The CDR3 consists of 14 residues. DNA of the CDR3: TGTGCCAGCAGTTACTATAGCGAACTAGAGACCCAGTACTTC. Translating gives CASSYYSELETQYF.

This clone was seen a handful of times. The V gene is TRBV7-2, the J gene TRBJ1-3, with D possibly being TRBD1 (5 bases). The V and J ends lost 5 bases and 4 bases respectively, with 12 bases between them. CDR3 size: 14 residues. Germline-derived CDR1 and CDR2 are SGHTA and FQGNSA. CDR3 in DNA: TGTGCCAGCAGCGAACAGGTGGGAGGAAACACCATATATTTT. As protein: CASSEQVGGNTIYF.

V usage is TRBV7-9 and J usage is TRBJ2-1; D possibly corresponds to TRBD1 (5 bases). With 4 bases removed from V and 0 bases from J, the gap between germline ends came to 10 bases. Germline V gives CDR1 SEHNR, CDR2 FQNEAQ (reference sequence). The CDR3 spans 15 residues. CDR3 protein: CASSSDSSSYNEQFF. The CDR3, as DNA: TGTGCCAGCAGCTCTGACAGTAGCTCCTACAATGAGCAGTTCTTC.

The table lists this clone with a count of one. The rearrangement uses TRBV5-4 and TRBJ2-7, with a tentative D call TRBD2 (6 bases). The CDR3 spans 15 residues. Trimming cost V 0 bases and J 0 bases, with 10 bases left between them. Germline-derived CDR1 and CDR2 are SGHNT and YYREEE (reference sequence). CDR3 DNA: TGTGCCAGCAGCTTGGTAGGGAGGAGCTCCTACGAGCAGTACTTC. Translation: CASSLVGRSSYEQYF.

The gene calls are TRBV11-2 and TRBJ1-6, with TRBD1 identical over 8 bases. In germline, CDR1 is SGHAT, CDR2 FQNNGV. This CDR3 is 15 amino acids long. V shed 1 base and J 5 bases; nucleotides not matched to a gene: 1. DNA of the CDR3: TGTGCCAGCAGCTTAGCGGGACAGGATAATTCACCCCTCCACTTT. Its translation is CASSLAGQDNSPLHF.

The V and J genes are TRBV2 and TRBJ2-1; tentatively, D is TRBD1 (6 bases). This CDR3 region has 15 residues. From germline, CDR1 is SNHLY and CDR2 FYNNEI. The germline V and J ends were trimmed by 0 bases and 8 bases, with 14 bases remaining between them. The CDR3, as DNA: TGTGCCAGCAGTGAAGCCATCGGCAGGGGAGATGAGCAGTTCTTC. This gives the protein CASSEAIGRGDEQFF.

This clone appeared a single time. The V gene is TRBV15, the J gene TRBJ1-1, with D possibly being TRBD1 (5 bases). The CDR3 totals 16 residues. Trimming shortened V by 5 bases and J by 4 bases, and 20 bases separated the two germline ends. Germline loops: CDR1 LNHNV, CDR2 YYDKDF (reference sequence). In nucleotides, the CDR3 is TGTGCCACCAGCCCAGGGACGGGGGGAGTCGGCACTGAAGCTTTCTTT. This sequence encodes CATSPGTGGVGTEAFF.

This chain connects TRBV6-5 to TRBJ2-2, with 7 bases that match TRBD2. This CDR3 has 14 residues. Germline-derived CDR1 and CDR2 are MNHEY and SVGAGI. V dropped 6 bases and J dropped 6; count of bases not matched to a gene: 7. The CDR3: CASSPGGMSGELFF. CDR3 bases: TGTGCCAGCAGCCCGGGGGGTATGTCCGGGGAGCTGTTTTTT.

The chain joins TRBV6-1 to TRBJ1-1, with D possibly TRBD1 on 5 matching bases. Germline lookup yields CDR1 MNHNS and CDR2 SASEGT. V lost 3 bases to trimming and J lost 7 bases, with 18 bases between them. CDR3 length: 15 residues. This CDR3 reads CASSEHFPGLNEAFF. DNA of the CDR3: TGTGCCAGCAGTGAGCATTTTCCGGGACTCAATGAAGCTTTCTTT.

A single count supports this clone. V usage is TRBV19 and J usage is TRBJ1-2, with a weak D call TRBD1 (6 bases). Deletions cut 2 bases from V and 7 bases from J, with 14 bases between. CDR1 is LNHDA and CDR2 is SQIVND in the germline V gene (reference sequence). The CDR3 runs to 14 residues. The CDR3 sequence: CASSIFGGGLGYTF. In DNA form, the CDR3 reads TGTGCCAGTAGTATATTTGGGGGGGGCCTTGGCTACACCTTC. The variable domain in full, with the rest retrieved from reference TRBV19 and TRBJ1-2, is DGGITQSPKYLFRKEGQNVTLSCEQNLNHDAMYWYRQDPGQGLRLIYYSQIVNDFQKGDIAEGYSVSREKKESFPLTVTSAQKNPTAFYLCASSIFGGGLGYTFGSGTRLTVV.